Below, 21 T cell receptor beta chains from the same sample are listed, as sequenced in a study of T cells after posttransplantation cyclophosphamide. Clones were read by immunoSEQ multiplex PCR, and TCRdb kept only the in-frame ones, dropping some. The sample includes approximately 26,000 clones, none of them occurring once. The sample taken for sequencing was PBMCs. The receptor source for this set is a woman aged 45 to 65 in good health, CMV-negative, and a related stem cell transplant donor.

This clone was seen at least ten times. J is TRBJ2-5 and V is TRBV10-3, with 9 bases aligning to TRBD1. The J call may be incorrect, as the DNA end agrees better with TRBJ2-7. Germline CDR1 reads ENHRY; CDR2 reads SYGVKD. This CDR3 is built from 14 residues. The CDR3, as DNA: TGTGCCATCAGTGAGCTACAGGGGGCTTCCGAGCAGTACTTC. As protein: CAISELQGASEQYF.

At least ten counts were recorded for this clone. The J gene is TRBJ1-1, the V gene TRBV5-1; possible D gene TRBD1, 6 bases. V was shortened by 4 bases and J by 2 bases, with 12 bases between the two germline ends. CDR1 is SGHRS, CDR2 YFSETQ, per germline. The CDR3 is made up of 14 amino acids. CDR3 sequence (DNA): TGCGCCAGCAGCGTAGAGGGGGACAACACTGAAGCTTTCTTT. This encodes CASSVEGDNTEAFF.

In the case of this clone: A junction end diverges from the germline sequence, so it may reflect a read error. The CDR3 DNA reads as TGTGCCAGCAGTGACTCCGTGACAGGGGTCTCACCCCTCCACTTT. Translated: CASSDSVTGVSPLHF. The chain couples TRBV6-6 to TRBJ1-6; 8 bases align to TRBD1. The CDR3 is 15 residues long. The germline V gene has CDR1 MNHNY and CDR2 SVGAGI (reference sequence).

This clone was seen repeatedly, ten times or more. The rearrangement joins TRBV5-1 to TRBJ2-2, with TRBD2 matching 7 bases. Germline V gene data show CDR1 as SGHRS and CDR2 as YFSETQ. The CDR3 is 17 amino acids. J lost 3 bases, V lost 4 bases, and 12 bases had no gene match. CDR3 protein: CASSQPEGGMYTGELFF. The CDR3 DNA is TGCGCCAGCAGCCAGCCCGAGGGAGGGATGTACACCGGGGAGCTGTTTTTT.

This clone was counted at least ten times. CDR3: CASVTYGTRNEKLFF. In DNA, the CDR3 is TGTGCCAGCGTCACCTATGGGACAAGGAATGAAAAACTGTTTTTT. The chain joins TRBV2 to TRBJ1-4; TRBD1 might be the D (6 bases). The germline V gene encodes CDR1 SNHLY and CDR2 FYNNEI. V was cut by 8 bases and J by 5 bases, with 18 bases left in between. The CDR3 is made up of 15 amino acids.

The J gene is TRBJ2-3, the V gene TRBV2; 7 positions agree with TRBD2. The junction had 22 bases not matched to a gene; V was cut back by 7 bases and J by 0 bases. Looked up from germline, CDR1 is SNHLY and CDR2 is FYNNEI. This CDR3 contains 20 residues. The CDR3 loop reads CASNPPGGLGIRTSTDTQYF. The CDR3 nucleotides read TGTGCCAGCAACCCGCCCGGGGGGTTAGGCATACGCACTAGCACAGATACGCAGTATTTT.

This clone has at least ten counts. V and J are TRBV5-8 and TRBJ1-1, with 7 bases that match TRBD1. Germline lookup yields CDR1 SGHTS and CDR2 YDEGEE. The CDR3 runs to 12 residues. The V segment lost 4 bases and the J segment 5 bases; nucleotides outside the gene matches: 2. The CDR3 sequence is CASSHRGTEAFF. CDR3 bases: TGTGCCAGCAGCCACAGGGGAACTGAAGCTTTCTTT.

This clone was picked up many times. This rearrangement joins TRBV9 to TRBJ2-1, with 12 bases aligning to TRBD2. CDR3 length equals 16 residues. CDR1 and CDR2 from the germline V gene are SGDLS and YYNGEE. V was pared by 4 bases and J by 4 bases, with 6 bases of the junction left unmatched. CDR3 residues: CASSSPGTSGYNEQFF. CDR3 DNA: TGTGCCAGCAGCTCTCCCGGGACTAGCGGGTACAATGAGCAGTTCTTC.

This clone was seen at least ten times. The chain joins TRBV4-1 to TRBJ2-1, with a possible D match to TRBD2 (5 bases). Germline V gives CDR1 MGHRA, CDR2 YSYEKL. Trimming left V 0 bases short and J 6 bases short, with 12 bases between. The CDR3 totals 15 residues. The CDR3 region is CASSQDRTGGNEQFF. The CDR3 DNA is TGCGCCAGCAGCCAAGATAGGACTGGCGGCAATGAGCAGTTCTTC.

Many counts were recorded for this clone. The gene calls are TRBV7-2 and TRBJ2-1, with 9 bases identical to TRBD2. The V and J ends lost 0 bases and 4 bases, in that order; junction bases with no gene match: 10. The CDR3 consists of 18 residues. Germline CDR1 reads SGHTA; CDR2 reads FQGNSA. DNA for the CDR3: TGTGCCAGCAGCTTAGCCCCCCGGGGTGCGGGAGGGTACAATGAGCAGTTCTTC. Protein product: CASSLAPRGAGGYNEQFF.

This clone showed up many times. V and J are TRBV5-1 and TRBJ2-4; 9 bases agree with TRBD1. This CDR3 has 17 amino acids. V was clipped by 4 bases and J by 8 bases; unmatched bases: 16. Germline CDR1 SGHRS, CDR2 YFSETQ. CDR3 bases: TGCGCCAGCAGCCCCGTCCTTACAGGGGGCGGATCGGACATTCAGTACTTC. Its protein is CASSPVLTGGGSDIQYF.

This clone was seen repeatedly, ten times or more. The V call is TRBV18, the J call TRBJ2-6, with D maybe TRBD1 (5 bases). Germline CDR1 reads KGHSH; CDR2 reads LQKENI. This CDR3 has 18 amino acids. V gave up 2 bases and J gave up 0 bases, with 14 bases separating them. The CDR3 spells CASSPSRADVSGANVLTF. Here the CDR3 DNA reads TGTGCCAGCTCACCATCCAGGGCCGATGTCTCTGGGGCCAACGTCCTGACTTTC.

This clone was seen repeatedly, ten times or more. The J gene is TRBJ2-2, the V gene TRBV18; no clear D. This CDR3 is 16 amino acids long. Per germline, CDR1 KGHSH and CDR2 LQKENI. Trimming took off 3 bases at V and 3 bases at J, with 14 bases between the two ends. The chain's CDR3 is CASSPTTPTDTGELFF. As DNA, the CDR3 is TGTGCCAGCTCACCCACCACCCCAACGGACACCGGGGAGCTGTTTTTT.

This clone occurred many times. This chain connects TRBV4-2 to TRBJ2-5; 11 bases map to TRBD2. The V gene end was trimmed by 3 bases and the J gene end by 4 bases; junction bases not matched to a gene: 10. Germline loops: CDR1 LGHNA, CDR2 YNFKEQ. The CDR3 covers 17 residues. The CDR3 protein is CASSQGETSGVSETQYF. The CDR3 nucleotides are TGTGCCAGCAGCCAGGGGGAGACTAGCGGGGTTTCAGAGACCCAGTACTTC.

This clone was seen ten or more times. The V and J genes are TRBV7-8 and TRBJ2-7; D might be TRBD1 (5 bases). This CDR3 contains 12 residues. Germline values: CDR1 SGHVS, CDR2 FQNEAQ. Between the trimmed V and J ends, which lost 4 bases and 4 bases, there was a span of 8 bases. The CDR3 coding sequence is TGTGCCAGCAGCTCTACAGGTTACGAGCAGTACTTC. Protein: CASSSTGYEQYF.

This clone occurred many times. The CDR3 DNA is TGTGCCAGCAGTTACGCAGGGCCCTACGAGCAGTACTTC. Its translation: CASSYAGPYEQYF. The chain couples TRBV6-5 to TRBJ2-7, with a possible D match to TRBD1 (5 bases). The V end was cut by 2 bases, the J end by 2 bases, with 7 bases between. The CDR3 consists of 13 residues. Germline values: CDR1 MNHEY, CDR2 SVGAGI.

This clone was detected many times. CDR3 loop: CASSIAGDRNEQFF. CDR3 in DNA: TGTGCCAGCTCTATAGCGGGAGATAGGAATGAGCAGTTCTTC. The V call is TRBV28, the J call TRBJ2-1; 9 nucleotides match TRBD2. The germline gives CDR1 MDHEN, CDR2 SYDVKM. CDR3 length: 14 residues. V was pared by 8 bases and J by 7 bases, with 9 bases of the junction left unmatched.

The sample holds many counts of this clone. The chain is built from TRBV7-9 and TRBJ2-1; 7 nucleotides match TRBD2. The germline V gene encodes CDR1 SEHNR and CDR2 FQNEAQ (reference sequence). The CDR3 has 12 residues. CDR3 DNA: TGTGTGTCGGGGACTAACTACAATGAGCAGTTCTTC. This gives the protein CVSGTNYNEQFF. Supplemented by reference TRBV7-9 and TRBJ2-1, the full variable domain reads DTGVSQNPRHKITKRGQNVTFRCDPISEHNRLYWYRQTLGQGPEFLTYFQNEAQLEKSRLLSDRFSAERPKGSFSTLEIQRTEQGDSAMYLCVSGTNYNEQFFGPGTRLTVL.

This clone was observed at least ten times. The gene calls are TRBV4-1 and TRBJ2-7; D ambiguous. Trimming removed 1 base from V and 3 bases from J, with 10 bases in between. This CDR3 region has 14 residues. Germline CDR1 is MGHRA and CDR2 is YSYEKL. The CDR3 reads CASSQVISFYEQYF. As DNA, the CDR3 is TGCGCCAGCAGCCAAGTTATTAGCTTCTACGAGCAGTACTTC.

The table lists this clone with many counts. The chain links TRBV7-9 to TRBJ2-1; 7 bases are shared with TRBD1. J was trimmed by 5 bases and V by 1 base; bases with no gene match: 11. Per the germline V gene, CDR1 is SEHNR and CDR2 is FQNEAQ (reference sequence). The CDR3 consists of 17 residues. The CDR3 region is CASSLGSTGSRNNEQFF. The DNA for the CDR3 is TGTGCCAGCAGCTTAGGATCGACAGGGTCTCGTAACAATGAGCAGTTCTTC.

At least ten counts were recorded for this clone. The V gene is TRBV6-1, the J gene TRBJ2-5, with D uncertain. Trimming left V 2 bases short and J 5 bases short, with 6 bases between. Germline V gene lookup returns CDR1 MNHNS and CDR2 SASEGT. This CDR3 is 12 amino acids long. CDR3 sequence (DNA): TGTGCCAGCAGTGAATTCCTTGAGACCCAGTACTTC. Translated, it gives CASSEFLETQYF.